This entry lists 9 T cell receptor beta chains sequenced from one sample in a study of human T cells and chemical hapten exposure. One entry per CDR3 protein, called by TCRdb with MiXCR from the RACE reads. This sample has about 110,000 distinct CDR3 sequences, with 12% found just once. Time point here: pre-sensitization, week 0. The sample's treatment: therapeutic diphenylcyclopropenone sensitization with weekly scalp DPC. The starting material was whole blood, obtained in connection with sensitization to the hapten diphenylcyclopropenone (DPC). The receptors stem from a woman aged 45-59 years with alopecia areata. Some clones in this sample may be carry-over from other donors' samples.

In its sample, this clonotype was seen a few times. V gene TRBV7-9 combines with J gene TRBJ1-4, with D maybe TRBD1 (6 bases). Between the trimmed V and J ends, which lost 7 bases and 5 bases, there was a span of 14 bases. This CDR3 is built from 14 residues. Germline V gene sequence: CDR1 SEHNR, CDR2 FQNEAQ (reference sequence). CDR3 region: CASKSGTSNEKLFF. The CDR3 nucleotides read TGTGCCAGCAAGTCCGGGACAAGCAATGAAAAACTGTTTTTT. The full variable domain, rest sourced from reference TRBV7-9 and TRBJ1-4, is DTGVSQNPRHKITKRGQNVTFRCDPISEHNRLYWYRQTLGQGPEFLTYFQNEAQLEKSRLLSDRFSAERPKGSFSTLEIQRTEQGDSAMYLCASKSGTSNEKLFFGSGTQLSVL.

In its sample, this clonotype was seen a few times. The chain joins TRBV20-1 to TRBJ2-5; unclear D gene. V was clipped by 6 bases and J by 9 bases, with 11 bases between them. The length of the CDR3 is 10 residues. Germline V gene data show CDR1 as DFQATT and CDR2 as SNEGSKA (reference sequence). The CDR3 DNA reads as TGCAGTGCGGGTCACCGGGCCCAGTACTTC. Protein: CSAGHRAQYF.

This clonotype was recorded a few times. The CDR3 reads CSVNREITTQYF. The CDR3 DNA is TGCAGCGTGAACCGGGAGATCACAACGCAGTATTTT. This chain links TRBV29-1 with TRBJ2-3; D is possibly TRBD2 (6 bases). CDR3 size: 12 residues. Trimming removed 6 bases at V and 9 bases at J, with 16 bases between. CDR1 SQVTM and CDR2 ANQGSEA come from the germline V gene.

This clonotype was detected many times. The chain couples TRBV4-1 to TRBJ2-1, with a tentative D call TRBD2 (5 bases). CDR1 and CDR2 from the germline V gene are MGHRA and YSYEKL. Trimming took off 0 bases at V and 12 bases at J, with 12 bases between the two ends. The CDR3 sequence is 13 residues long. As DNA, the CDR3 is TGCGCCAGCAGCCAAGATCGGGAAACCCTGCAGTTCTTC. Encoded protein: CASSQDRETLQFF.

This chain uses TRBV3-1 with TRBJ1-2; D gene unclear. Trimming pared 1 base from V and 8 bases from J, leaving 14 bases between. The CDR3 contains 14 residues. Germline-derived CDR1 and CDR2 are LGHDT and YNNKEL (reference sequence). CDR3 in amino acids: CASSQVGQPGGYTF. CDR3 DNA sequence: TGTGCCAGCAGCCAAGTTGGCCAACCAGGCGGCTACACCTTC.

This clonotype was recorded many times. The V call is TRBV6-5, the J call TRBJ1-4; weak D call: TRBD1 (6 bases). The CDR3 runs to 13 residues. Germline assignment: CDR1 MNHEY and CDR2 SVGAGI. The V and J ends lost 8 bases and 4 bases respectively, with 11 bases between them. The chain's CDR3 is CASRQAINEKLFF. CDR3 nucleotide sequence: TGTGCCAGCCGACAGGCGATTAATGAAAAACTGTTTTTT.

This clonotype has a handful of counts. The J gene is TRBJ1-4, the V gene TRBV5-5, with no clear D. Germline V gene lookup returns CDR1 SGHKS and CDR2 YYEKEE (reference sequence). The CDR3 extends over 14 amino acids. V was shortened by 4 bases and J by 8 bases, with 15 bases between the two germline ends. CDR3 sequence: CASSLSGVGEKLFF. The CDR3 bases are TGTGCCAGCAGCCTTAGTGGGGTTGGCGAAAAACTGTTTTTT.

This clonotype was observed at least ten times. V is TRBV29-1 and J is TRBJ1-2; D unclear. The V end lost 7 bases, the J end lost 9 bases, and 18 bases lay between the germline ends. Germline V gene data show CDR1 as SQVTM and CDR2 as ANQGSEA. This CDR3 is 12 amino acids long. In DNA, the CDR3 is TGCAGCGCCGGAAGCGGCGACGGTAGCTACACCTTC. It is translated as CSAGSGDGSYTF.

This clonotype was seen many times. CDR3 DNA: TGTGCCTCCAAAGACAGCACTAATGAAAAACTGTTTTTT. As protein: CASKDSTNEKLFF. This chain uses TRBV6-2 or TRBV6-3 with TRBJ1-4, with D perhaps matching TRBD1 (5 bases). From germline, CDR1 is MNHEY and CDR2 SVGEGT. This CDR3 has 13 amino acids. Trimming removed 11 bases from V and 2 bases from J, with 12 bases in between.